This T cell receptor beta chain originates from a study of blood T cell repertoires in COVID-19. The overall study: Material from acute and convalescent COVID-19 was sourced from the United States, Italy and Spain.

Deletions cut 0 bases from V and 6 bases from J, with 12 bases between. The CDR3 covers 14 residues. Germline loops: CDR1 SGHTS, CDR2 YDEGEE. Original methodology: Estimated nucleated cell counts came from reference gene primer amplification. Method: immunoSEQ multiplex PCR; TCRdb's copy keeps in-frame clones and lacks some. The D gene and trimming were derived from the DNA, and the V and J assignments and clone size from that table. The data contain about 78,000 clones, about nine tenths of them singletons. The sample taken for sequencing was peripheral blood. This clonotype originated in a woman between 45 and 65 years old in a cohort sampled during active COVID-19. This rearrangement joins TRBV5-8 to TRBJ1-1; D is uncertain. The CDR3 loop reads CASSLALGAAEAFF. DNA of the CDR3: TGTGCCAGCAGCTTGGCCCTCGGAGCAGCTGAAGCTTTCTTT.